This T cell receptor (beta chain) was identified in a study of cytomegalovirus exposure and HLA in healthy donors. For the study at large: About 80 million unique TCR sequences came from HLA-typed donors in an early release.

PCR employed 60 Vbeta and 13 Jbeta primers. Method: immunoSEQ multiplex PCR; TCRdb's copy keeps in-frame clones and lacks some. The sample lists roughly 140,000 clones, about 80% occurring once. A word on this clone: The antigen is unknown.

Study-level results: Several top significant clusters appeared, in a later analysis, to be linked to common viral pathogens.

Germline V gene sequence: CDR1 SGHNT, CDR2 YENEEA. V lost 6 bases to trimming and J lost 0 bases, with 11 bases between them. The CDR3 length is 15 residues. Sequencing was performed on PBMCs. This TCR derives from a man aged 25-45 years in good health and CMV-seropositive. V usage is TRBV11-3 and J usage is TRBJ2-2, with D perhaps TRBD1 (5 bases). The CDR3 DNA reads TGTGCCAGCAGTACAGGAAACACGAACACCGGGGAGCTGTTTTTT. Protein sequence: CASSTGNTNTGELFF.